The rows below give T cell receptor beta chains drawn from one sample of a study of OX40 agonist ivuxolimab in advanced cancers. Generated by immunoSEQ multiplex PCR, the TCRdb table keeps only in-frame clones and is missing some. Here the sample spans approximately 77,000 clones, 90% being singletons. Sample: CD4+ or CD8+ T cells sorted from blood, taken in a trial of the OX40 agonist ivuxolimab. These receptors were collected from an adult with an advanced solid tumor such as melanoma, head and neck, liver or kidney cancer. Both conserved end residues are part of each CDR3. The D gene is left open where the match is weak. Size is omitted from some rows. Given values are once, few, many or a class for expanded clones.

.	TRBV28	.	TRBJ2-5	CASTLTDPLQETQYF	TGTGCCAGCACCTTGACAGACCCCCTCCAAGAGACCCAGTACTTC
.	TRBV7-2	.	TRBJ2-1	CASSFSYGSSYNEQFF	TGTGCCAGCAGCTTCAGTTACGGGAGCTCCTACAATGAGCAGTTCTTC
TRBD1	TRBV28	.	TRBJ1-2	CASRRQGGGYTF	TGTGCCAGCAGGAGACAGGGTGGGGGCTACACCTTC
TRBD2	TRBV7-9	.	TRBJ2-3	CASSLSGSTDTQYF	TGTGCCAGCAGCCTTAGCGGGAGCACAGATACGCAGTATTTT
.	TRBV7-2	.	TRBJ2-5	CASSLRRGSMTQYF	TGTGCCAGCAGCTTGAGGAGGGGGTCCATGACCCAGTACTTC
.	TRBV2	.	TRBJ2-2	CASSGAGRTGELFF	TGTGCCAGCAGTGGAGCAGGGCGCACCGGGGAGCTGTTTTTT
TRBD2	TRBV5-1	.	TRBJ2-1	CASRNPGLAGGEQFF	TGCGCCAGCAGAAACCCAGGACTAGCGGGAGGGGAGCAGTTCTTC
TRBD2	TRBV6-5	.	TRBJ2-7	CASSGTSDHSYEQYF	TGTGCCAGCAGTGGGACTAGCGACCACTCCTACGAGCAGTACTTC
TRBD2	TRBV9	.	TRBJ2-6	CASSRGVPSGANVLTF	TGTGCCAGCAGCCGGGGGGTCCCGTCCGGGGCCAACGTCCTGACTTTC
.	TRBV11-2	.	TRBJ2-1	CASSSLGGPNEQFF	TGTGCCAGCAGCTCCCTAGGGGGACCCAATGAGCAGTTCTTC
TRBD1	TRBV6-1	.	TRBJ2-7	CASSDYGTGGYEQYF	TGTGCCAGCAGCGATTACGGGACAGGGGGCTACGAGCAGTACTTC
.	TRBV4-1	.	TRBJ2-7	CASSQDTTAGIIYEQYF	TGCGCCAGCAGCCAAGATACTACGGCCGGGATCATATACGAGCAGTACTTC
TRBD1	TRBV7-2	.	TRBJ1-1	CASSWAWDRNTEAFF	TGTGCCAGCAGCTGGGCTTGGGACAGGAACACTGAAGCTTTCTTT
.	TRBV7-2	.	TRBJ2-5	CASSSGVEQETQYF	TGTGCCAGCAGCTCCGGTGTGGAGCAAGAGACCCAGTACTTC
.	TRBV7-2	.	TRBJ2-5	CASSPTPGPYETQYF	TGTGCCAGCAGCCCGACACCGGGTCCCTACGAGACCCAGTACTTC
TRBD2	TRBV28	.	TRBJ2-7	CASSLTTSGRNYEQYF	TGTGCCAGCAGTTTGACGACTAGCGGGAGAAATTACGAGCAGTACTTC
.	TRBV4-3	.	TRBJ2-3	CASSQRQSSTDTQYF	TGCGCCAGCAGCCAAAGACAGTCTAGCACAGATACGCAGTATTTT
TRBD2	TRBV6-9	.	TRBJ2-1	CASKTGGNEQFF	TGTGCCAGCAAAACGGGGGGGAATGAGCAGTTCTTC
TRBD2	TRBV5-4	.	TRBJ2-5	CASRRGLAGEETQYF	TGTGCCAGCCGGCGGGGTCTAGCGGGGGAAGAGACCCAGTACTTC
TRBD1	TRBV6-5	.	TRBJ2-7	CASSWDRDRGNEQYF	TGTGCCAGCAGCTGGGACCGGGACAGGGGGAACGAGCAGTACTTC
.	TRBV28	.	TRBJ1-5	CASSLGWGPFHF	TGTGCCAGCAGTTTAGGGTGGGGCCCGTTCCATTTT
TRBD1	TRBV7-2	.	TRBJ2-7	CASSFSWTGSYEQYF	TGTGCCAGCAGCTTCTCCTGGACAGGTTCCTACGAGCAGTACTTC
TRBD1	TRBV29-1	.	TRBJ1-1	CSVGTGDRGTEAFF	TGCAGCGTTGGAACAGGGGATCGGGGTACTGAAGCTTTCTTT
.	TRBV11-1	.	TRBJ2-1	CASIDERTYNEQFF	TGTGCCAGCATCGATGAGCGGACTTACAATGAGCAGTTCTTC
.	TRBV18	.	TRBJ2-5	CASSYLETQYF	TGTGCCAGCTCCTACCTGGAGACCCAGTACTTC
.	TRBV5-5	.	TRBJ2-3	CASTHKTNTDTQYF	TGTGCCAGCACCCACAAAACTAACACAGATACGCAGTATTTT
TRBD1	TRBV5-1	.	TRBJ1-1	CASSWDSRSTEAFF	TGCGCCAGCAGCTGGGACAGCCGGTCGACTGAAGCTTTCTTT
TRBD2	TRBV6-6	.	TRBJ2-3	CASSLAGTDTQYF	TGTGCCAGCAGCTTAGCGGGGACAGATACGCAGTATTTT
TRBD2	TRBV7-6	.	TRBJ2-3	CASSLSSGGGTQYF	TGTGCCAGCAGCTTATCCAGCGGGGGTGGAACGCAGTATTTT
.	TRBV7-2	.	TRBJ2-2	CASSRTGAGELFF	TGTGCCAGCAGCCGGACCGGGGCCGGGGAGCTGTTTTTT
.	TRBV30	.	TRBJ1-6	CAWSVQGDSPLHF	TGTGCCTGGAGTGTACAGGGAGATTCACCCCTCCACTTT
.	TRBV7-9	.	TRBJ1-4	CASSFNAPSTNEKLFF	TGTGCCAGCAGCTTTAATGCCCCGTCAACTAATGAAAAACTGTTTTTT
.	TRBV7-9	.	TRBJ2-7	CASRLQLEEQYF	TGTGCCAGCAGGTTGCAGCTAGAGGAGCAGTACTTC
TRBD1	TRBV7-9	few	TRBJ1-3	CASSRGQGGNTIYF	TGTGCCAGCAGCCGGGGACAGGGTGGAAACACCATATATTTT
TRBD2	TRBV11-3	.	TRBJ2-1	CASSVGTSGIEQFF	TGTGCCAGCAGCGTGGGGACTAGCGGGATTGAGCAGTTCTTC
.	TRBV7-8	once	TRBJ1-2	CASSPEAGYGYTF	TGTGCCAGCAGCCCAGAGGCAGGGTATGGCTACACCTTC
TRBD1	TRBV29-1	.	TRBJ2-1	CSVERDRGNEQFF	TGCAGCGTTGAAAGGGACAGGGGGAATGAGCAGTTCTTC
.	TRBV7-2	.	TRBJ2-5	CASSLGLWVQETQYF	TGTGCCAGCAGCTTAGGCCTATGGGTCCAAGAGACCCAGTACTTC
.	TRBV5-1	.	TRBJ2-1	CASGNRFPYNEQFF	TGCGCCAGCGGGAATAGGTTCCCTTACAATGAGCAGTTCTTC
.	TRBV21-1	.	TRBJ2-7	CASPRIAGENEQYF	TGTGCCAGCCCGCGGATAGCGGGAGAAAACGAGCAGTACTTC
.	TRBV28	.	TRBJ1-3	CASSLIRGFDSGNTIYF	TGTGCCAGCAGTTTGATACGGGGTTTCGACTCTGGAAACACCATATATTTT
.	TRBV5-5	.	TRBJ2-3	CASSLEGLQDTQYF	TGTGCCAGCAGCTTGGAGGGGCTGCAAGATACGCAGTATTTT
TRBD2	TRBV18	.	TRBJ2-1	CASSSLAGPYNEQFF	TGTGCCAGCTCATCCTTAGCGGGGCCATACAATGAGCAGTTCTTC
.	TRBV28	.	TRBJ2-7	CASRGVGGSYEQYF	TGTGCCAGCAGGGGGGTTGGGGGGTCCTACGAGCAGTACTTC
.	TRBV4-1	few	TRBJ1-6	CASSQVARTNSPLHF	TGCGCCAGCAGCCAAGTGGCCAGGACGAATTCACCCCTCCACTTT
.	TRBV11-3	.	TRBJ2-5	CASSLVRGSETQYF	TGTGCCAGCAGCTTAGTACGGGGTTCAGAGACCCAGTACTTC
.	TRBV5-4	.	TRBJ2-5	CASSLTAGYQETQYF	TGTGCCAGCAGCTTGACGGCGGGGTACCAAGAGACCCAGTACTTC
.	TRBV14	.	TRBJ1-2	CASSPRGGDGYTF	TGTGCCAGCAGCCCTCGGGGGGGTGATGGCTACACCTTC